These 9 T cell receptor beta chains originate from one sample sequenced in a study of control samples from healthy donors and cancer patients. The protocol was immunoSEQ multiplex PCR, while the TCRdb copy is restricted to in-frame clones and leaves out a portion. The sample has about 130,000 clones, around 92% seen once; the top ten hold approximately 0.58%. Sample: PBMCs. Receptors were obtained from a man aged 80 or over with head and neck cancer.

This chain connects TRBV11-2 to TRBJ1-4, with D uncertain. CDR1 SGHAT and CDR2 FQNNGV come from the germline V gene. V shed 5 bases and J shed 7 bases, with 17 bases lying between them. CDR3 length: 15 amino acids. CDR3 DNA: TGTGCCAGCAGCCCCGGTTTAGGGTTAGGTGAAAAACTGTTTTTT. It specifies CASSPGLGLGEKLFF.

The V and J genes are TRBV6-5 and TRBJ2-3; the D is unclear. CDR1 is MNHEY, CDR2 SVGAGI, per germline. The CDR3 has 12 residues. V lost 8 bases and J lost 4, with 10 bases in between. As DNA, the CDR3 is TGTGCCAGCGCTCGCGTGGCAGATACGCAGTATTTT. This translates into CASARVADTQYF.

The V gene is TRBV6-5, the J gene TRBJ2-1; unclear D gene. The CDR3 has 14 residues. Germline V gives CDR1 MNHEY, CDR2 SVGAGI. The V end was cut by 8 bases, the J end by 4 bases, with 15 bases between. CDR3 sequence reads: CASPWGKAYNEQFF. The CDR3 bases are TGTGCCAGCCCATGGGGAAAAGCTTACAATGAGCAGTTCTTC.

V and J are TRBV18 and TRBJ1-3; D not resolved. The CDR3 runs to 19 residues. Looked up from germline, CDR1 is KGHSH and CDR2 is LQKENI. Trimming removed 0 bases at V and 0 bases at J, with 18 bases between. CDR3 amino acids: CASSPPESRPSSSGNTIYF. CDR3 nucleotides: TGTGCCAGCTCACCACCGGAATCTCGGCCCTCTAGCTCTGGAAACACCATATATTTT. The whole variable domain, remainder taken from reference TRBV18 and TRBJ1-3, is NAGVMQNPRHLVRRRGQEARLRCSPMKGHSHVYWYRQLPEEGLKFMVYLQKENIIDESGMPKERFSAEFPKEGPSILRIQQVVRGDSAAYFCASSPPESRPSSSGNTIYFGEGSWLTVV.

V and J are TRBV7-6 and TRBJ2-2, with unresolved D. Trimming took off 3 bases at V and 5 bases at J, with 13 bases between the two ends. This CDR3 is built from 15 residues. Germline lookup yields CDR1 SGHVS and CDR2 FNYEAQ. The CDR3 bases are TGTGCCAGCAGCTTTGAAGGTCGAGGTACCGGGGAGCTGTTTTTT. Protein product: CASSFEGRGTGELFF.

J is TRBJ1-3 and V is TRBV10-3, with unresolved D. Per the germline V gene, CDR1 is ENHRY and CDR2 is SYGVKD. The CDR3 loop spans 14 amino acids. Trimming removed 9 bases from V and 9 bases from J, with 21 bases in between. The CDR3 spells CAMDPGLYRLTIYF. The CDR3 coding sequence is TGTGCCATGGATCCAGGCCTATACAGACTCACCATATATTTT.

Details on this clone: Other DNA sequences in the same sample also yield this CDR3. This chain connects TRBV5-1 to TRBJ2-7; 7 nucleotides agree with TRBD1. CDR1 is SGHRS and CDR2 is YFSETQ in the germline V gene. The CDR3 has 13 residues. Trimming cost V 9 bases and J 0 bases; bases outside gene matches: 6. CDR3 sequence (DNA): TGCGCCACCAGACAGGGAAGCTCCTACGAGCAGTACTTC. Amino acids: CATRQGSSYEQYF.

The CDR3 coding sequence is TGCGCCAGCAGGGGAGGACTAGGTGGGACCGGGGAGCTGTTTTTT. This sequence encodes CASRGGLGGTGELFF. The J gene is TRBJ2-2, the V gene TRBV5-1, with 7 nucleotides matching TRBD2. This CDR3 region has 15 residues. The V and J ends lost 5 bases and 5 bases, in that order; junction bases with no gene match: 9. Germline-derived CDR1 and CDR2 are SGHRS and YFSETQ.

The genes are TRBV15 and TRBJ1-2; possibly TRBD1 for D (6 bases). The CDR3 runs to 16 residues. Between the trimmed V and J ends, which lost 0 bases and 0 bases, there was a span of 11 bases. Looked up from germline, CDR1 is LNHNV and CDR2 is YYDKDF (reference sequence). CDR3 sequence reads: CATSRDRRGANYGYTF. The CDR3 nucleotides read TGTGCCACCAGCAGAGATAGGAGGGGGGCTAACTATGGCTACACCTTC.